This T cell receptor beta chain was obtained from a study of OX40 agonist ivuxolimab in advanced cancers. Study-level background: Every 2 weeks, patients got intravenous ivuxolimab at one of six dose levels (0.01-10 mg/kg). Age averaged 60 years (range roughly 23 to 79), and just over 80% were male. Study-level points and caveats: The mean number of expanded clones was higher in CD8+ T cells than in CD4+.

Exclusion applied to patients with autoimmune disease history or systemic immunosuppression. This table comes from immunoSEQ multiplex PCR, and its TCRdb copy is limited to in-frame clones, with some not included. This table holds about 62,000 clones, 70% to 85% found once. The germline gives CDR1 LNHDA, CDR2 SQIVND (reference sequence). The CDR3 runs 15 residues. A word on this clone: Its antigen is as yet unknown.

V gene TRBV19 combines with J gene TRBJ2-5; no reliable D call. The J call may be incorrect, as the DNA end agrees better with TRBJ2-7. The receptor comes from an adult with an advanced solid tumor such as melanoma, head and neck, liver or kidney cancer. The input for sequencing was CD4+ or CD8+ T cells sorted from blood, taken in a trial of the OX40 agonist ivuxolimab. CDR3 nucleotide sequence: TGTGCCAGTAGTATAGACGCCTTAAGCTCCTACGAGCAGTACTTC. Its protein is CASSIDALSSYEQYF.